A selection of T cell receptor beta chains follows, all from one sample in a study of monozygotic twins with inflammatory bowel disease. Reprocessing the 5' RACE reads, TCRdb reports a single entry for every CDR3 protein and omits DNA. The specimen's table records about 440,000 distinct CDR3 sequences. Sequencing used blood. The origin of the receptors is a human donor with ulcerative colitis or Crohn's disease, or a healthy co-twin of an affected twin (not recorded which). Each CDR3 is given with its conserved first and last residue. Each record gives: J gene, V gene, CDR3 protein.

TRBJ1-6	TRBV7-9	CASSVDSYNSPLHF
TRBJ1-2	TRBV2	CASTGQEDYGYTF
TRBJ2-7	TRBV27	CASSSLTGFGEQYF
TRBJ1-4	TRBV5-1	CASSPRDLDEKLFF
TRBJ2-5	TRBV30	CAWSVIGGKETQYF
TRBJ2-7	TRBV7-2	CASTLGVSYEQYF
TRBJ2-1	TRBV20-1	CSARDQRVYNEQFF
TRBJ2-5	TRBV7-2	CARSLGGGGKETQYF
TRBJ2-7	TRBV5-1	CASSSQGGAYEQYF
TRBJ2-2	TRBV2	CASTQEGSHPNTGELFF
TRBJ2-3	TRBV18	CASSPSRVTDTQYF
TRBJ2-3	TRBV7-9	CASSLGGTRDPDTQYF
TRBJ1-1	TRBV6-2/TRBV6-3	CASSYPGQKSTEAFF
TRBJ2-3	TRBV7-6	CASSPGPPRGTDTQYF
TRBJ1-6	TRBV6-1	CASSAPGQGKFNSPLHF
TRBJ2-7	TRBV9	CASSAGQENYEQYF
TRBJ2-1	TRBV14	CASSRRSGDFSSYNEQFF